This T cell receptor beta chain emerged from a study of T cells in tuberculosis. Study information: CD1B tetramers identified T cells specific for mycobacterial lipid GMM.

CDR3 length equals 19 residues. Germline lookup yields CDR1 LNHNV and CDR2 YYDKDF (reference sequence). The V gene end was trimmed by 0 bases and the J gene end by 0 bases; junction bases not matched to a gene: 7. After thawing and overnight rest, PBMC were stained with GMM-loaded CD1B tetramer, viability dye and anti-CD3 for sorting. The CD1B tetramers carried C32 glucose monomycolate purified from Rhodococcus equi. CD14-expressing monocytes were removed from PBMC before cryopreservation and sorting. Tetramer-negative cells, approximately 100,000 per donor, were also sorted. Sequencing of TCR-alpha and TCR-beta chains was unpaired. Sequencing was performed with immunoSEQ multiplex PCR; in TCRdb, only in-frame clones are kept and a portion is missing. The sample includes approximately 59,000 clones, around 81% seen only once; the top ten take roughly 13%.

The sequence was collected from an adult woman with latent tuberculosis. J is TRBJ2-1 and V is TRBV15; 11 bases map to TRBD2. Source material: CD1b-GMM tetramer-negative cells sorted from PBMCs. The CDR3 loop reads CATSREGLAVPGSYNEQFF. The CDR3, as DNA: TGTGCCACCAGCAGAGAGGGACTAGCGGTCCCCGGCTCCTACAATGAGCAGTTCTTC.